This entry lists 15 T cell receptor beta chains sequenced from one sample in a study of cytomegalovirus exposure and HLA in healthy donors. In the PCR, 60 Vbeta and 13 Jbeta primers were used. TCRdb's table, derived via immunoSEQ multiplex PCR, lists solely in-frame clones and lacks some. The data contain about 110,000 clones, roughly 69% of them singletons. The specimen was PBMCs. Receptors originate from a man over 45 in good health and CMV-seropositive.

The CDR3 nucleotides read TGTGCCAGCGGCTTGACATCCACAGATACGCAGTATTTT. It specifies CASGLTSTDTQYF. The genes are TRBV2 and TRBJ2-3, with D unresolved. Germline V lookup: CDR1 SNHLY, CDR2 FYNNEI. V shed 8 bases and J shed 2 bases, with 11 bases lying between them. This CDR3 is 13 amino acids long.

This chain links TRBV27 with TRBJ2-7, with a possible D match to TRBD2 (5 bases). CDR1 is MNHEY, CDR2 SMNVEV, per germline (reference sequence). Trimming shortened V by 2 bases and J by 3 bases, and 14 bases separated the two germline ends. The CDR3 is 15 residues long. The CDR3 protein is CASSLAASIFYEQYF. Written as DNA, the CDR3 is TGTGCCAGCAGTTTAGCGGCTAGCATTTTCTACGAGCAGTACTTC.

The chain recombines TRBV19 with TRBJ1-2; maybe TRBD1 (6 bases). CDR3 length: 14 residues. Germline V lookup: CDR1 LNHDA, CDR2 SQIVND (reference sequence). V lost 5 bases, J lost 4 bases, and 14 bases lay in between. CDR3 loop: CASSRSGESYGYTF. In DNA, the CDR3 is TGTGCCAGTAGTCGATCAGGGGAGAGCTATGGCTACACCTTC.

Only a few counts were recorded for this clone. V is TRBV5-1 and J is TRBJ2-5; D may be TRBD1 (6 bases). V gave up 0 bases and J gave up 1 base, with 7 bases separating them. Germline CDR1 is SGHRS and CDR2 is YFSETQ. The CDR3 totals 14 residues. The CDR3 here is CASSLGDTQETQYF. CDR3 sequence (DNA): TGCGCCAGCAGCTTGGGGGACACCCAAGAGACCCAGTACTTC.

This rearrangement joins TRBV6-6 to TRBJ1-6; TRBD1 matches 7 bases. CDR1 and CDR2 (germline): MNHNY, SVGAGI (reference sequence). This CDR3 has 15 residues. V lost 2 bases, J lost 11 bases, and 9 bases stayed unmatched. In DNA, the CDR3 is TGTGCCAGCAGTTACCAGACAGGGTACCCCCCACCCCTCCACTTT. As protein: CASSYQTGYPPPLHF.

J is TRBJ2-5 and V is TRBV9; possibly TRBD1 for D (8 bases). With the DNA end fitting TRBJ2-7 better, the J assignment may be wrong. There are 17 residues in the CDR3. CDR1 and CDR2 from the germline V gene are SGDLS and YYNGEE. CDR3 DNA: TGTGCCAGCAGCCTGGGGCCAGGGGGCGGGAGATTTCTCGAGCAGTACTTC. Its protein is CASSLGPGGGRFLEQYF.

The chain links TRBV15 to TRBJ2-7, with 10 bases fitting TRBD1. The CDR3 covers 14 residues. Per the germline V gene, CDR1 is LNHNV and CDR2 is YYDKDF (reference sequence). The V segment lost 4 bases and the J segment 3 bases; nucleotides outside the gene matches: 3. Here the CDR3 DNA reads TGTGCCACCAGCACCCGGACAGGGGGCTACGAGCAGTACTTC. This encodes CATSTRTGGYEQYF.

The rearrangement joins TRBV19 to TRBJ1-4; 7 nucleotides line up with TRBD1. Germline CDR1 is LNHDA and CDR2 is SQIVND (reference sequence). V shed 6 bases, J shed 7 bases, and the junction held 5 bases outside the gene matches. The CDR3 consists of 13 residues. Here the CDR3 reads CASSRQGTEKLFF. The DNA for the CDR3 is TGTGCCAGTAGCCGACAGGGCACTGAAAAACTGTTTTTT.

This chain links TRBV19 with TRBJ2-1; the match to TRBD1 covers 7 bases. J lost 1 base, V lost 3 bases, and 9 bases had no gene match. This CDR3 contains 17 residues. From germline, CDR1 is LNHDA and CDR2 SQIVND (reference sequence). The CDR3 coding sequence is TGTGCCAGTAGTATGAGGGATAGGGGGCGATCCTACAATGAGCAGTTCTTC. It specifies CASSMRDRGRSYNEQFF. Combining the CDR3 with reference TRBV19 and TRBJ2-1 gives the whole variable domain DGGITQSPKYLFRKEGQNVTLSCEQNLNHDAMYWYRQDPGQGLRLIYYSQIVNDFQKGDIAEGYSVSREKKESFPLTVTSAQKNPTAFYLCASSMRDRGRSYNEQFFGPGTRLTVL.

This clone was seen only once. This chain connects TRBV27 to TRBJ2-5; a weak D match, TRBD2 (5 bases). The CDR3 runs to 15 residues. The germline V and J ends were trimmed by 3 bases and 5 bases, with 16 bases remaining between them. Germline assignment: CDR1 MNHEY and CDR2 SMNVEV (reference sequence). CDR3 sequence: CASSFRLRSGETQYF. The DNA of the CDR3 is TGTGCCAGCAGTTTCAGACTGAGGTCGGGGGAGACCCAGTACTTC.

This CDR3 reads CASSPGGQGINHEQYF. The CDR3 DNA sequence: TGTGCCAGCAGTCCCGGGGGACAGGGGATTAACCACGAGCAGTACTTC. V gene TRBV7-8 combines with J gene TRBJ2-7, with 10 bases matching TRBD1. The CDR3 has 16 amino acids. With V trimmed by 6 bases and J by 5 bases, 13 bases remained unmatched. Germline loops: CDR1 SGHVS, CDR2 FQNEAQ.

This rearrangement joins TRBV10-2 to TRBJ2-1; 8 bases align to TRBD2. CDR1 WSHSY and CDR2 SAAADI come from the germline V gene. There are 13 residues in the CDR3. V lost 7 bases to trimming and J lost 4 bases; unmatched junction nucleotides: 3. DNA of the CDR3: TGCGCCAGCAAACTAGCGGAATACAATGAGCAGTTCTTC. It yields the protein CASKLAEYNEQFF.

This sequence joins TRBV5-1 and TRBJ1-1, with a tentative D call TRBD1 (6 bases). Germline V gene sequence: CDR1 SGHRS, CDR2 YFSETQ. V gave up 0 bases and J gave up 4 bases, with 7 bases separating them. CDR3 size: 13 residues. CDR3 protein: CASSLEQGTEAFF. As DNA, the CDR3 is TGCGCCAGCAGCTTGGAACAGGGCACTGAAGCTTTCTTT.

The DNA for the CDR3 is TGTGCCAGCAGCAGAGACAGGGAAGAGACCCAGTACTTC. The encoded protein is CASSRDREETQYF. The chain carries TRBV28 and TRBJ2-5, with 7 bases matching TRBD1. The germline gives CDR1 MDHEN, CDR2 SYDVKM. The CDR3 is 13 residues long. The junction had 4 bases not matched to a gene; V was cut back by 6 bases and J by 3 bases.

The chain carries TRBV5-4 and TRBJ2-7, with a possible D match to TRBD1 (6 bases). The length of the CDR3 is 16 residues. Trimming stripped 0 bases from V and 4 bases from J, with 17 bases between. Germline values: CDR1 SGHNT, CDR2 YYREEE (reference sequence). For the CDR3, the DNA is TGTGCCAGCAGCTTGGCCTGGGAGCAGGGGTCTTACGAGCAGTACTTC. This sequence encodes CASSLAWEQGSYEQYF.